The T cell receptor (beta chain) described here comes from a study of shared T cell receptors in the human thymus. Only in-frame clones appear in the TCRdb table, and some are missing; sequencing was by immunoSEQ multiplex PCR. The table records roughly 550,000 clones, around 78% of them present only once. The same sample was also used in a study of human thymus T cells. From that second work: Donation came from healthy Finnish infants having corrective surgery for congenital heart defects. Surgeons resected thymus tissue during corrective heart surgery. The authors found apparently biased V and J gene usage in thymic and blood repertoires. Highly overlapping thymic repertoires in unrelated individuals were reported by related research.

The sample consisted of thymocytes. This TCR came from a boy younger than two with a congenital heart defect.

The CDR3 coding sequence is TGTGCCAGCAGTTTAGGAAGGGGCCGTTCCTCCTACGAGCAGTACTTC. Its translation is CASSLGRGRSSYEQYF. The chain uses TRBV28 and TRBJ2-7; D is perhaps TRBD1 (5 bases). Trimming took off 2 bases at V and 0 bases at J, with 14 bases between the two ends. Germline V gene data show CDR1 as MDHEN and CDR2 as SYDVKM. CDR3 size: 16 residues.